The 12 T cell receptor beta chains listed next were all sequenced from one sample in a study of cytotoxic CD8 clonotypes in ibrutinib-treated CLL. The table came from immunoSEQ multiplex PCR; TCRdb's copy has only in-frame clones and leaves some out. The sample has 160,000 or so clones, around nine tenths seen once. The sequenced sample was PBMCs, obtained at disease progression, from a patient treated with ibrutinib. These TCRs come from a human donor with chronic lymphocytic leukemia.

The chain carries TRBV19 and TRBJ2-1; 10 bases map to TRBD2. CDR3 length: 15 residues. Per the germline V gene, CDR1 is LNHDA and CDR2 is SQIVND (reference sequence). V shed 7 bases and J 5 bases; nucleotides not matched to a gene: 8. CDR3 in DNA: TGTGCCAGTACCCTAGCGGGAGCGTTCCACAATGAGCAGTTCTTC. Protein sequence: CASTLAGAFHNEQFF.

This sequence joins TRBV19 and TRBJ2-5, with TRBD2 matching 7 bases. The CDR3 is 14 residues long. Germline V lookup: CDR1 LNHDA, CDR2 SQIVND (reference sequence). Trimming cost V 9 bases and J 5 bases; bases outside gene matches: 12. CDR3 residues: CARAIAGDKETQYF. Written as DNA, the CDR3 is TGTGCCAGGGCGATAGCGGGTGACAAGGAGACCCAGTACTTC.

The chain has TRBV30 and TRBJ1-1; D is uncertain. The germline gives CDR1 GTSNPN, CDR2 SVGIG (reference sequence). There are 15 residues in the CDR3. The V end was cut by 1 base, the J end by 0 bases, with 12 bases between. CDR3 coding DNA: TGTGCCTGGAGTGGTCCCCCCGACGTGAACACTGAAGCTTTCTTT. It encodes CAWSGPPDVNTEAFF.

The chain combines TRBV6-1 with TRBJ1-5; D may be TRBD1 (6 bases). Germline CDR1 is MNHNS and CDR2 is SASEGT. V lost 6 bases, J lost 4 bases, and 16 bases lay in between. The CDR3 totals 15 residues. The CDR3 nucleotides read TGTGCCAGCAGCCCCACAGGGATTGGAAATCAGCCCCAGCATTTT. Translating it yields CASSPTGIGNQPQHF.

V is TRBV30 and J is TRBJ2-2, with 10 positions matching TRBD2. Germline loops: CDR1 GTSNPN, CDR2 SVGIG (reference sequence). The trim removed 4 bases at V and 6 bases at J, leaving 11 bases unmatched. The CDR3 covers 16 residues. For the CDR3, the DNA is TGTGCCTGGAAGGGGCTAGCGGGAGCGGCCGCCGGGGAGCTGTTTTTT. Amino acid sequence: CAWKGLAGAAAGELFF.

This chain joins TRBV28 and TRBJ2-5; 9 bases line up with TRBD1. The germline V gene has CDR1 MDHEN and CDR2 SYDVKM. The CDR3 runs 15 residues. J was trimmed by 6 bases and V by 5 bases; bases with no gene match: 10. The CDR3 spells CASSATGTGQKTQYF. Here the CDR3 DNA reads TGTGCCAGCAGTGCGACCGGGACAGGGCAAAAGACCCAGTACTTC. The whole variable domain, filled in from reference TRBV28 and TRBJ2-5, reads DVKVTQSSRYLVKRTGEKVFLECVQDMDHENMFWYRQDPGLGLRLIYFSYDVKMKEKGDIPEGYSVSREKKERFSLILESASTNQTSMYLCASSATGTGQKTQYFGPGTRLLVL.

The chain employs TRBV7-2 and TRBJ1-2, with a weak D call TRBD1 (6 bases). The CDR3 extends over 15 amino acids. Germline V gene data show CDR1 as SGHTA and CDR2 as FQGNSA. V lost 5 bases and J lost 0, with 13 bases in between. The chain's CDR3 is CASSQRTVANYGYTF. CDR3 bases: TGTGCCAGCAGCCAAAGGACAGTCGCTAACTATGGCTACACCTTC.

This clone was observed a handful of times. The chain employs TRBV7-2 and TRBJ1-4; 7 positions agree with TRBD1. CDR1 and CDR2 (germline): SGHTA, FQGNSA. With V trimmed by 2 bases and J by 8 bases, 11 bases remained unmatched. The CDR3 runs to 16 residues. CDR3: CASSLNQDRVGEKLFF. Written as DNA, the CDR3 is TGTGCCAGCAGCTTAAATCAAGACAGGGTAGGGGAAAAACTGTTTTTT.

The chain carries TRBV28 and TRBJ2-7; 14 nucleotides line up with TRBD2. Germline V gene sequence: CDR1 MDHEN, CDR2 SYDVKM. Trimming cost V 8 bases and J 3 bases; bases outside gene matches: 18. The CDR3 runs to 19 residues. The CDR3 coding sequence is TGTGCCAGCGGGGGGGAGCCTATAAAGGGACTAGCGGGAGTCTACGAGCAGTACTTC. Protein sequence: CASGGEPIKGLAGVYEQYF. The full variable domain, completed using reference TRBV28 and TRBJ2-7, is DVKVTQSSRYLVKRTGEKVFLECVQDMDHENMFWYRQDPGLGLRLIYFSYDVKMKEKGDIPEGYSVSREKKERFSLILESASTNQTSMYLCASGGEPIKGLAGVYEQYFGPGTRLTVT.

The genes are TRBV7-2 and TRBJ2-7; 16 nucleotides agree with TRBD2. The CDR3 contains 19 residues. The J segment lost 5 bases and the V segment lost 2 bases, leaving 12 bases of the junction unmatched. Germline CDR1 and CDR2: SGHTA and FQGNSA. The DNA of the CDR3 is TGTGCCAGCAGCTTACAGCGGCCGGGACTAGCGGGAGGGCTGAACGAGCAGTACTTC. This translates into CASSLQRPGLAGGLNEQYF. Looking up the rest from reference TRBV7-2 and TRBJ2-7 gives the full variable domain: GAGVSQSPSNKVTEKGKDVELRCDPISGHTALYWYRQSLGQGLEFLIYFQGNSAPDKSGLPSDRFSAERTGGSVSTLTIQRTQQEDSAVYLCASSLQRPGLAGGLNEQYFGPGTRLTVT.

V is TRBV5-4 and J is TRBJ1-2; the match to TRBD1 covers 7 bases. The germline CDR1 and CDR2 sequences are SGHNT and YYREEE (reference sequence). The CDR3 runs to 14 residues. V lost 4 bases, J lost 6 bases, and 9 bases stayed unmatched. CDR3 bases: TGTGCCAGCAGCGGAATTGACAGGGTAAATGGCTACACCTTC. Translation gives CASSGIDRVNGYTF.

The CDR3 is CASSIFGMNNDEQYF. The CDR3 DNA reads as TGTGCCAGTAGTATATTTGGGATGAACAATGACGAGCAGTACTTC. The chain recombines TRBV19 with TRBJ2-7; unclear D gene. The CDR3 is made up of 15 amino acids. Germline V CDR1 and CDR2: LNHDA, SQIVND (reference sequence). The V end lost 2 bases, the J end lost 5 bases, and 16 bases lay between the germline ends. Combining the CDR3 with reference TRBV19 and TRBJ2-7 gives the whole variable domain DGGITQSPKYLFRKEGQNVTLSCEQNLNHDAMYWYRQDPGQGLRLIYYSQIVNDFQKGDIAEGYSVSREKKESFPLTVTSAQKNPTAFYLCASSIFGMNNDEQYFGPGTRLTVT.